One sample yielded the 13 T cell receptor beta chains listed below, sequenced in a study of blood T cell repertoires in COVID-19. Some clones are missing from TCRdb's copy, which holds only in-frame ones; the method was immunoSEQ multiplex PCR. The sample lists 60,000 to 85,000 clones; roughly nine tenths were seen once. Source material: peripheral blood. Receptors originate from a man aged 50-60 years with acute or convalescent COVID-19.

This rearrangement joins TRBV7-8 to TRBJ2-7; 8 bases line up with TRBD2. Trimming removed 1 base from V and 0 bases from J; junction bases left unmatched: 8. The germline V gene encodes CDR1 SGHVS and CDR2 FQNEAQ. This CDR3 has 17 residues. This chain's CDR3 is CASSLEGSGVNSYEQYF. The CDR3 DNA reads TGTGCCAGCAGCTTAGAGGGTAGCGGGGTAAACTCCTACGAGCAGTACTTC. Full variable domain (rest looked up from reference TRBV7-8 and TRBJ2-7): GAGVSQSPRYKVAKRGQDVALRCDPISGHVSLFWYQQALGQGPEFLTYFQNEAQLDKSGLPSDRFFAERPEGSVSTLKIQRTQQEDSAVYLCASSLEGSGVNSYEQYFGPGTRLTVT.

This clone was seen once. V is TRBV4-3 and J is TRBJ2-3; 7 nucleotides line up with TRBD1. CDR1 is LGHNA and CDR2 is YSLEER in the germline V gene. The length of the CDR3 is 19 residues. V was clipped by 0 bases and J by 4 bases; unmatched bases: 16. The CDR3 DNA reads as TGCGCCAGCAGCCAAGATGGGCCGTGGACGGGACAGCCCGCAGATACGCAGTATTTT. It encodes CASSQDGPWTGQPADTQYF.

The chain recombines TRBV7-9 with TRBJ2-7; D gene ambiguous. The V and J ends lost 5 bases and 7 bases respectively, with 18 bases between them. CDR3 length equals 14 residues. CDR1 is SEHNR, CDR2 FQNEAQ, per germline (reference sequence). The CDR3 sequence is CASSPEAFLEEQYF. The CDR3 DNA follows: TGTGCCAGCAGCCCCGAGGCCTTTTTAGAGGAGCAGTACTTC.

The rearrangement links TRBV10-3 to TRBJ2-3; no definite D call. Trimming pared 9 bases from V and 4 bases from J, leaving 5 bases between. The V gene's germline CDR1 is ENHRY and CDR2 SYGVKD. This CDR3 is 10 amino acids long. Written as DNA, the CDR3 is TGTGCCATTGGCCCAGATACGCAGTATTTT. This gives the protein CAIGPDTQYF.

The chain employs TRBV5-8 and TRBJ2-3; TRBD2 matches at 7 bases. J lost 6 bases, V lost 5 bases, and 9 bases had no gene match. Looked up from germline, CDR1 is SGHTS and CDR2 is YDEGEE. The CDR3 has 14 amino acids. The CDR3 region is CASSFSGGRDTQYF. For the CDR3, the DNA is TGTGCCAGCAGTTTCTCGGGGGGTAGGGATACGCAGTATTTT.

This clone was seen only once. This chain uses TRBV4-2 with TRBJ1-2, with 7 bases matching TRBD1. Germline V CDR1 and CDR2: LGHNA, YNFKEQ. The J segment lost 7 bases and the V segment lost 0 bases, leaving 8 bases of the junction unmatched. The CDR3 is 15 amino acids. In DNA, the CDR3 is TGTGCCAGCAGCCAAGACCAGACAGGGTTTGTTGGCTACACCTTC. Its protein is CASSQDQTGFVGYTF.

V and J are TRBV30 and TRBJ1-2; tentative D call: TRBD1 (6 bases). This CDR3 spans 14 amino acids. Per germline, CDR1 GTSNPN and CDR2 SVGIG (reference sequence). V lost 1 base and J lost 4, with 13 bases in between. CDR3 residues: CAWSEIGGTYGYTF. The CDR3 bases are TGTGCCTGGAGTGAAATAGGGGGTACCTATGGCTACACCTTC.

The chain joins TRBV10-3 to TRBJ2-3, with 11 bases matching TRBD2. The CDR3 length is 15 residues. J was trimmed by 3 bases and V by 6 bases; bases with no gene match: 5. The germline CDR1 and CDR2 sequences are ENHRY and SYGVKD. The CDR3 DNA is TGTGCCATCAGCGATAGCGGGGGGGCAACAGATACGCAGTATTTT. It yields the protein CAISDSGGATDTQYF.

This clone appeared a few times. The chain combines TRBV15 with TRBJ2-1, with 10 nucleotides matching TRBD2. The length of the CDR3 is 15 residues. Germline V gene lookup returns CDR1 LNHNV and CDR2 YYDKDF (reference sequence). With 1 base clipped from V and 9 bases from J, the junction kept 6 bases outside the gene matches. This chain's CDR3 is CATSRGNSGRTEQFF. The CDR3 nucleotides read TGTGCCACCAGCAGAGGAAATAGCGGGAGGACTGAGCAGTTCTTC.

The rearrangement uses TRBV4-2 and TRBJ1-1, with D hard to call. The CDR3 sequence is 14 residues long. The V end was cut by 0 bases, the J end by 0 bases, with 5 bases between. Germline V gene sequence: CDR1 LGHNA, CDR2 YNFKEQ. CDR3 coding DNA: TGTGCCAGCAGCCAAGACAGGCTGAACACTGAAGCTTTCTTT. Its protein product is CASSQDRLNTEAFF.

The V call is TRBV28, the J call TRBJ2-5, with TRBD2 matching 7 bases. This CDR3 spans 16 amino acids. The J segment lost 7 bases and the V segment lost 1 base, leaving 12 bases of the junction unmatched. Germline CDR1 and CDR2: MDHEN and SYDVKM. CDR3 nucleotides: TGTGCCAGCAGTTTATTACCCGGGAGGCACGGGGGGACCCAGTACTTC. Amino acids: CASSLLPGRHGGTQYF.

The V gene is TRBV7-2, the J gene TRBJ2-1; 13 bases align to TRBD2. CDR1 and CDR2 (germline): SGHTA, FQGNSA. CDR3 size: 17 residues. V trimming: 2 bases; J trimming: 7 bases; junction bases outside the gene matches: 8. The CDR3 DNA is TGTGCCAGCAGCTTACAAATGACTAGCGGGAGGATGAATGAGCAGTTCTTC. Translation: CASSLQMTSGRMNEQFF.

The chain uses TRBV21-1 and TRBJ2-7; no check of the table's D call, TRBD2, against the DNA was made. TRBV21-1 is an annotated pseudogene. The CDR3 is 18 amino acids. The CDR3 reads CASTQEGIRRSGTVEQYV. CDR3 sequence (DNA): TGTGCCAGCACCCAGGAGGGAATAAGAAGGTCGGGGACGGTCGAGCAGTACGTC.